This TCR beta chain was sequenced during a study of blood T cell repertoires in COVID-19. Across the study: The samples span acute and convalescent COVID-19 from the United States, Italy and Spain.

Losses at the gene ends were 1 base for V and 10 bases for J; bases not matched to a gene: 6. From germline, CDR1 is LGHDT and CDR2 YNNKEL (reference sequence). The CDR3 has 15 residues. This table comes from immunoSEQ multiplex PCR, and its TCRdb copy is limited to in-frame clones, with some not included. The data show around 200,000 clones, 65% to 85% seen once. The sample was peripheral blood. The chain uses TRBV3-1 (or the pseudogene TRBV3-2) and TRBJ2-1; 11 bases map to TRBD2. The receptor comes from a man over 45 with active or convalescent COVID-19. As DNA, the CDR3 is TGTGCCAGCAGCCAAGGTCTAGCGGGAGGTGGGGAGCAGTTCTTC. Its protein product is CASSQGLAGGGEQFF.